This T cell receptor (beta chain) stems from a study of blood T cell repertoires in COVID-19 (TCRdb year 2020). About the study as a whole: Samples from collaborators originated in the United States, Italy and Spain and spanned both the acute and convalescent phases of COVID-19. The material from the prospective study consisted of cDNA or gDNA derived from T cells, B-cell-depleted T cells, or PBMCs. The samples were drawn from the first 160 participants of the ongoing ImmuneRACE study and from under 1,500 subjects provided by 6 global collaborators. Deeply sampled blood TCRbeta repertoires from subjects exposed to, actively infected with, or recovered from COVID-19 were included in the dataset. Where available, HLA class I and class II types were obtained from metadata supplied by the sample provider rather than from assay-based typing. The repertoires were released in a freely available public database meant as a resource for research on the immune response to SARS-CoV-2. Sample metadata almost always included a de-identified subject ID, COVID-19 status, age in years and sex. Results the study describes overall, beyond this receptor: How much clinical and demographic metadata was included differed by source and by participant, and the metadata was provided uncurated.

Counted from cysteine to phenylalanine, this CDR3 has 16 amino acids. Only the CDR3 portion is preserved as DNA: 48 bases, with reading frame beginning at the first base. Per the germline V gene (reference sequence), SGHKS is the CDR1 and YYEKEE is the CDR2. Trimming costs V 1 base and J 2 bases, and their ends lie 16 bases apart. With respect to this clone: It lacks a known antigen. Nothing much larger sits one base from this clone, and base qualities are not available.

The immunoSEQ Assay, a bias-controlled multiplex PCR, was used to amplify TCRbeta CDR3 regions from genomic DNA. The original pipeline was this. The number of nucleated cells in each sample was estimated from the amplification of reference gene primers within the assay. To quantify the absolute abundance of each unique TCRbeta CDR3 rearrangement, sequence reads were collapsed and filtered. Productive Simpson clonality was computed per sample as the square root of Simpson's diversity index over productive rearrangements. Here the immuneACCESS table is served through TCRdb, limited to in-frame sequences with V and J called. Missing clones are a known gap in these copies; in checked studies unresolved V genes cover under half, and the rest lacks a known reason. That table is the source of V, J and clone size, and D and trimming were worked out from the DNA. The sample table holds fewer than 350,000 clones, of which approximately 85% were seen once. The top ten hold about 7% of the sample.

Collaborating institutions collected whole blood in K2EDTA tubes following their own protocols. Collaborator samples were shipped for TCRbeta analysis as frozen whole blood, isolated PBMCs, or DNA extracted from either sample type. Sequencing input: peripheral blood. The sequence links TRBV5-5 to TRBJ2-7, and perhaps TRBD1 as D gene, on 6 matching bases. This clonotype was obtained from a human donor in a cohort sampled during active COVID-19. The sequence in DNA is TGTGCCAGCAGCTTGATACCGCTGGACAGCCCCTACGAGCAGTACTTC. Translated, this gives CASSLIPLDSPYEQYF.